What follows are 32 T cell receptor beta chains derived from one specimen sequenced in a study of blood T cell repertoires in COVID-19. Produced via immunoSEQ multiplex PCR; TCRdb's table is partial and in-frame only. The data show under 300,000 clones, roughly 80% seen once. Source material: peripheral blood. All receptors come from a man aged 60 to 69 who had recovered from COVID-19.

This clone appeared a few times. The chain is built from TRBV7-2 and TRBJ1-6; 8 nucleotides match TRBD1. Germline CDR1 reads SGHTA; CDR2 reads FQGNSA. The length of the CDR3 is 19 residues. J lost 7 bases, V lost 4 bases, and 18 bases had no gene match. CDR3 DNA sequence: TGTGCCAGCAGCTCCCCTAGACAGGGGTCACGTCCGGGGAATTCACCCCTCCACTTT. Translation: CASSSPRQGSRPGNSPLHF.

The chain uses TRBV29-1 and TRBJ1-4; D gene unclear. Germline loops: CDR1 SQVTM, CDR2 ANQGSEA. The CDR3 spans 13 residues. Trimming removed 7 bases at V and 7 bases at J, with 16 bases between. The CDR3 reads CSARWEGAEKLFF. Written as DNA, the CDR3 is TGCAGCGCCCGGTGGGAGGGAGCTGAAAAACTGTTTTTT.

This clone has only one observation. The chain is built from TRBV27 and TRBJ2-1; 8 bases are shared with TRBD2. In germline, CDR1 is MNHEY, CDR2 SMNVEV (reference sequence). V was pared by 2 bases and J by 2 bases, with 2 bases of the junction left unmatched. This CDR3 is built from 15 residues. In DNA, the CDR3 is TGTGCCAGCAGTTTAGAGGGACTAGCCTACAATGAGCAGTTCTTC. Amino acid sequence: CASSLEGLAYNEQFF.

The chain uses TRBV7-9 and TRBJ2-3; TRBD2 is a possible D gene (6 bases). The CDR3 is 14 amino acids. Trimming removed 6 bases at V and 2 bases at J, with 12 bases between. Per germline, CDR1 SEHNR and CDR2 FQNEAQ (reference sequence). In DNA form, the CDR3 reads TGTGCCAGCAGGCCGGGACTGATCACAGATACGCAGTATTTT. Encoded protein: CASRPGLITDTQYF. Full variable domain (outside the CDR3, taken from reference TRBV7-9 and TRBJ2-3): DTGVSQNPRHKITKRGQNVTFRCDPISEHNRLYWYRQTLGQGPEFLTYFQNEAQLEKSRLLSDRFSAERPKGSFSTLEIQRTEQGDSAMYLCASRPGLITDTQYFGPGTRLTVL.

The rearrangement joins TRBV5-5 to TRBJ2-1; 7 positions agree with TRBD2. Per germline, CDR1 SGHKS and CDR2 YYEKEE (reference sequence). CDR3 length equals 17 residues. V gave up 4 bases and J gave up 4 bases; unmatched junction bases: 14. CDR3 sequence reads: CASSPTPGGLPYNEQFF. CDR3 in DNA: TGTGCCAGCAGCCCTACTCCGGGGGGACTACCATACAATGAGCAGTTCTTC.

The chain is built from TRBV25-1 and TRBJ2-2, with 7 bases lining up with TRBD1. Losses at the gene ends were 4 bases for V and 4 bases for J; bases not matched to a gene: 6. The CDR3 runs 15 residues. CDR1 and CDR2 from the germline V gene are MGHDK and SYGVNS. CDR3 region: CASSADTGVTGELFF. CDR3 nucleotide sequence: TGTGCCAGCAGTGCCGACACAGGGGTCACCGGGGAGCTGTTTTTT.

The rearrangement joins TRBV4-1 to TRBJ2-3, with D possibly matching TRBD1 (6 bases). The CDR3 is made up of 15 amino acids. The germline gives CDR1 MGHRA, CDR2 YSYEKL. V lost 0 bases and J lost 1, with 8 bases in between. This CDR3 is CASSQEGAGTDTQYF. The CDR3, as DNA: TGCGCCAGCAGCCAAGAGGGGGCGGGCACAGATACGCAGTATTTT.

The rearrangement links TRBV3-1 (or the pseudogene TRBV3-2) to TRBJ2-5; possibly TRBD1 for D (6 bases). The V gene's germline CDR1 is LGHDT and CDR2 YNNKEL (reference sequence). Trimming removed 4 bases from V and 2 bases from J, with 11 bases in between. This CDR3 is built from 14 residues. CDR3 coding DNA: TGTGCCAGCAGCCTAAGGACAGAGCAAGAGACCCAGTACTTC. Residues: CASSLRTEQETQYF.

The J gene is TRBJ1-4, the V gene TRBV6-1; a weak D match, TRBD1 (5 bases). The V gene's germline CDR1 is MNHNS and CDR2 SASEGT. This CDR3 region has 14 residues. V lost 3 bases, J lost 7 bases, and 12 bases lay in between. CDR3 sequence (DNA): TGTGCCAGCAGTGAGACAGCCCCGGTTGAAAAACTGTTTTTT. Translation gives CASSETAPVEKLFF.

In nucleotides, the CDR3 is TGCGCCAGCAGCTTGGCTGGGGGACTGGAATTCTATGAGCAGTTCTTC. Translating it yields CASSLAGGLEFYEQFF. The V call is TRBV5-1, the J call TRBJ2-1; D possibly corresponds to TRBD2 (6 bases). With 0 bases removed from V and 8 bases from J, the gap between germline ends came to 18 bases. Germline V gene data show CDR1 as SGHRS and CDR2 as YFSETQ. This CDR3 spans 16 amino acids.

Note on this clone: At one of its ends the junction is not consistent with the germline gene, which may arise from a read error. The chain employs TRBV7-6 and TRBJ2-3, with a weak D call TRBD1 (6 bases). Germline loops: CDR1 SGHVS, CDR2 FNYEAQ. The CDR3 runs 13 residues. The CDR3 sequence: CASSNSQGLVLHF. Written as DNA, the CDR3 is TGTGCCAGCAGTAACTCGCAGGGGCTAGTTTTACATTTT. Full variable domain (missing parts from reference TRBV7-6 and TRBJ2-3): GAGVSQSPRYKVTKRGQDVALRCDPISGHVSLYWYRQALGQGPEFLTYFNYEAQQDKSGLPNDRFSAERPEGSISTLTIQRTEQRDSAMYRCASSNSQGLVLHFGPGTRLTVL.

The genes are TRBV19 and TRBJ2-1; D is unresolved. Germline assignment: CDR1 LNHDA and CDR2 SQIVND (reference sequence). This CDR3 is 12 amino acids long. Trimming removed 5 bases from V and 9 bases from J, with 11 bases in between. CDR3 in DNA: TGTGCCAGTAGTGAACAGCACGGTGAGCAGTTCTTC. Amino acid sequence: CASSEQHGEQFF.

The genes are TRBV19 and TRBJ2-3; TRBD2 aligns across 8 bases. Germline CDR1 reads LNHDA; CDR2 reads SQIVND (reference sequence). This CDR3 comprises 16 residues. V lost 3 bases, J lost 3 bases, and 8 bases stayed unmatched. The DNA for the CDR3 is TGTGCCAGTAGTATCCTTCCGGGAGGGCCGACAGATACGCAGTATTTT. Translating it yields CASSILPGGPTDTQYF.

Comment on this clone: This specimen includes other DNA sequences encoding the same CDR3. J is TRBJ1-5 and V is TRBV18, with TRBD1 as a possible D gene (5 bases). This CDR3 is built from 14 residues. Germline V CDR1 and CDR2: KGHSH, LQKENI. The ends were cut back, 2 bases at V and 7 bases at J, with 12 bases in the middle. CDR3 region: CASSPGQGSQPQHF. The CDR3 nucleotides are TGTGCCAGCTCACCAGGGCAGGGAAGCCAGCCCCAGCATTTT.

This rearrangement joins TRBV14 to TRBJ2-1, with TRBD2 identical over 8 bases. Germline values: CDR1 SGHDN, CDR2 FVKESK. The CDR3 spans 16 residues. V lost 0 bases and J lost 2; bases outside the gene matches: 3. The CDR3 DNA follows: TGTGCCAGCAGCCAAGACGGGACTAGGACCTACAATGAGCAGTTCTTC. Translated, it gives CASSQDGTRTYNEQFF.

The chain couples TRBV4-2 to TRBJ1-4; perhaps TRBD1 as D (6 bases). Germline V gene sequence: CDR1 LGHNA, CDR2 YNFKEQ. The V gene lost 0 bases and the J gene lost 8 bases, with 16 bases spanning the gap. This CDR3 is built from 16 residues. The CDR3 protein is CASSQDHTGRGEKLFF. In DNA, the CDR3 is TGTGCCAGCAGCCAAGATCACACAGGGAGGGGGGAAAAACTGTTTTTT.

The V call is TRBV7-2, the J call TRBJ2-7, with 9 positions matching TRBD1. The germline V gene encodes CDR1 SGHTA and CDR2 FQGNSA. With V trimmed by 7 bases and J by 4 bases, 8 bases remained unmatched. The CDR3 extends over 14 amino acids. The CDR3 loop reads CASTGQGPRYEQYF. In DNA, the CDR3 is TGTGCCAGCACCGGACAGGGGCCTAGGTACGAGCAGTACTTC.

V gene TRBV7-9 combines with J gene TRBJ1-4; D is perhaps TRBD1 (6 bases). This CDR3 comprises 14 residues. CDR1 and CDR2 from the germline V gene are SEHNR and FQNEAQ (reference sequence). Trimming took off 4 bases at V and 7 bases at J, with 13 bases between the two ends. The CDR3 loop reads CASSSGQEGEKLFF. CDR3 DNA: TGTGCCAGCAGCTCGGGACAAGAAGGTGAAAAACTGTTTTTT.

This chain joins TRBV9 and TRBJ2-1, with 10 bases identical to TRBD2. The V segment lost 1 base and the J segment 8 bases; nucleotides outside the gene matches: 6. In germline, CDR1 is SGDLS, CDR2 YYNGEE. The CDR3 sequence is 15 residues long. In nucleotides, the CDR3 is TGTGCCAGCAGCGTATCCGCTAGCGGGAGCCATGAGCAGTTCTTC. Encoded protein: CASSVSASGSHEQFF.

The genes are TRBV6-5 and TRBJ1-2; D gene ambiguous. V was clipped by 0 bases and J by 4 bases, with 12 bases between them. This CDR3 spans 15 amino acids. CDR1 and CDR2 from the germline V gene are MNHEY and SVGAGI. For the CDR3, the DNA is TGTGCCAGCAGTTACTCGGAGGCAGGACTCTATGGCTACACCTTC. This translates into CASSYSEAGLYGYTF.

Comment on this clone: Additional DNA sequences in this sample encode the identical CDR3. The chain joins TRBV5-1 to TRBJ1-3; no clear D gene. This CDR3 contains 12 residues. From germline, CDR1 is SGHRS and CDR2 YFSETQ. V gave up 3 bases and J gave up 4 bases, with 5 bases separating them. The CDR3 nucleotides read TGCGCCAGCAGCTCAACAGGAAACACCATATATTTT. Translation gives CASSSTGNTIYF.

V usage is TRBV7-9 and J usage is TRBJ2-7; 7 bases agree with TRBD2. The CDR3 sequence is 17 residues long. Germline V CDR1 and CDR2: SEHNR, FQNEAQ (reference sequence). The ends lost 5 bases at V and 2 bases at J; junction bases unmatched: 15. CDR3 in amino acids: CASSGSFGLGEPYEQYF. In nucleotides, the CDR3 is TGTGCCAGCAGCGGTTCTTTTGGACTAGGTGAGCCCTACGAGCAGTACTTC. Supplemented by reference TRBV7-9 and TRBJ2-7, the full variable domain reads DTGVSQNPRHKITKRGQNVTFRCDPISEHNRLYWYRQTLGQGPEFLTYFQNEAQLEKSRLLSDRFSAERPKGSFSTLEIQRTEQGDSAMYLCASSGSFGLGEPYEQYFGPGTRLTVT.

This clone has more than one count but fewer than ten. The CDR3 spells CASSLEGAYAGYTF. CDR3 DNA sequence: TGCGCCAGCAGCTTGGAGGGGGCCTACGCGGGCTACACCTTC. The gene calls are TRBV5-1 and TRBJ1-2; 7 positions match TRBD1. CDR1 and CDR2 from the germline V gene are SGHRS and YFSETQ. The CDR3 spans 14 residues. V shed 0 bases and J 8 bases; nucleotides not matched to a gene: 7. The whole variable domain, filled in from reference TRBV5-1 and TRBJ1-2, reads KAGVTQTPRYLIKTRGQQVTLSCSPISGHRSVSWYQQTPGQGLQFLFEYFSETQRNKGNFPGRFSGRQFSNSRSEMNVSTLELGDSALYLCASSLEGAYAGYTFGSGTRLTVV.

V is TRBV5-1 and J is TRBJ2-2, with a possible D match to TRBD1 (5 bases). The germline V gene encodes CDR1 SGHRS and CDR2 YFSETQ. V shed 0 bases and J shed 5 bases, with 11 bases lying between them. This CDR3 has 15 residues. CDR3 nucleotides: TGCGCCAGCAGCTTGGAACAGGTACTAACCGGGGAGCTGTTTTTT. Its translation is CASSLEQVLTGELFF.

The CDR3, as DNA: TGCAGCGTTGAGTGGACAGGGGATACGCAGTATTTT. Translating gives CSVEWTGDTQYF. The V gene is TRBV29-1, the J gene TRBJ2-3, with 8 bases aligning to TRBD1. The CDR3 sequence is 12 residues long. With V trimmed by 3 bases and J by 6 bases, 2 bases remained unmatched. Per germline, CDR1 SQVTM and CDR2 ANQGSEA.

This clone was counted a single time. J is TRBJ1-2 and V is TRBV25-1; 9 nucleotides agree with TRBD1. Germline values: CDR1 MGHDK, CDR2 SYGVNS. The V and J ends lost 6 bases and 4 bases, in that order; junction bases with no gene match: 6. The CDR3 has 14 residues. The CDR3 DNA is TGTGCCAGCAGGGGGACAGGGTCGCCCTATGGCTACACCTTC. Translated: CASRGTGSPYGYTF.

The chain employs TRBV12-3 or TRBV12-4 and TRBJ2-7; D gene unclear. The CDR3 totals 13 residues. Trimming removed 3 bases from V and 3 bases from J, with 9 bases in between. CDR3: CASSFFPLYEQYF. In DNA, the CDR3 is TGTGCCAGCAGTTTTTTCCCCCTCTACGAGCAGTACTTC.

The chain carries TRBV6-1 and TRBJ1-4; 8 bases match TRBD1. From germline, CDR1 is MNHNS and CDR2 SASEGT. J gave up 5 bases and V 1 base, and 0 bases lay outside the gene matches. The CDR3 is 14 amino acids. CDR3 nucleotides: TGTGCCAGCAGTGAAGGGACAGGGAATGAAAAACTGTTTTTT. Translating it yields CASSEGTGNEKLFF.

This clone is a singleton in its sample. In DNA, the CDR3 is TGTGCCAGCACCCCGGGTAGCGGTAATTCACCCCTCCACTTT. Protein sequence: CASTPGSGNSPLHF. This chain connects TRBV5-6 to TRBJ1-6; D is undetermined. The germline gives CDR1 SGHDT, CDR2 YYEEEE. CDR3 length: 14 residues. V was trimmed by 6 bases and J by 6 bases, leaving 13 bases between them.

The chain is built from TRBV9 and TRBJ2-1; TRBD2 aligns across 11 bases. CDR1 is SGDLS, CDR2 YYNGEE, per germline. This CDR3 has 15 amino acids. With V trimmed by 0 bases and J by 8 bases, 4 bases remained unmatched. The CDR3 sequence: CASSVASSGGYEQFF. The CDR3 coding sequence is TGTGCCAGCAGCGTAGCGTCTAGCGGGGGGTATGAGCAGTTCTTC.

The chain is built from TRBV10-1 and TRBJ2-2; 10 bases agree with TRBD2. Germline assignment: CDR1 WNHNN and CDR2 SYGVQD (reference sequence). J lost 7 bases, V lost 7 bases, and 9 bases had no gene match. The CDR3 consists of 15 residues. Written as DNA, the CDR3 is TGCGCCAGCACTGTTCTAGCGGGGGATGGCGGGGAGCTGTTTTTT. It is translated as CASTVLAGDGGELFF.

The chain recombines TRBV9 with TRBJ2-3; 10 bases are a match to TRBD2. From germline, CDR1 is SGDLS and CDR2 YYNGEE. V trimming: 0 bases; J trimming: 4 bases; junction bases outside the gene matches: 8. The CDR3 is 17 amino acids. CDR3: CASSVGTLAGNADTQYF. DNA of the CDR3: TGTGCCAGCAGCGTAGGTACACTAGCGGGGAATGCAGATACGCAGTATTTT.